This TCR beta chain was identified in a study of control samples from healthy donors and cancer patients (dated by TCRdb to about 2020). This clone was counted only a few times. What antigen it recognizes has not been identified. The input lacks base qualities; no much larger clone sits a single base away. Receptor amplification or capture employed the immunoSEQ multiplex PCR assay. TCRdb took this table from immuneACCESS and kept in-frame rearrangements with V and J called. Such tables lack part of the clones; where checked against another copy, unresolved V genes explain under half of the gap, and the rest is unexplained. The sample table lists over 15,000 clones, roughly 80% of them with a count of one. In total, the top ten clones hold more than 25% of the sample. The receptor was isolated from a man aged 80 or over with head and neck cancer. The sequencing sample was made of PBMCs.

The nucleotide sequence reads as follows: TGTGCCAGCAGTCTGAGGAGAACAGGTGCATTCGAGCAGTACTTC. This is translated as CASSLRRTGAFEQYF. The chain is assembled from TRBV28 and TRBJ2-7; D gene: possibly TRBD1, on 5 matching bases. As encoded in the germline V gene, CDR1 is MDHEN while CDR2 is SYDVKM. Inclusive of the bounding cysteine and phenylalanine, the CDR3 is 15 residues long. Just CDR3 DNA is preserved here, 45 bases in frame from base 1. Trimming removed 5 bases from V and 6 bases from J, leaving 20 bases between the germline ends.